One sample yielded the 30 T cell receptor beta chains listed below, sequenced in a study of cytomegalovirus exposure and HLA in healthy donors. The PCR had 60 Vbeta and 13 Jbeta primers. Libraries were prepared by immunoSEQ multiplex PCR; TCRdb keeps only in-frame clonotypes and omits some of them. The table records under 200,000 clones, roughly 84% of them present only once. Sequenced material: PBMCs. Receptors originate from a man aged 50 to 60 in good health and CMV-seropositive.

This chain connects TRBV7-3 to TRBJ2-2; the match to TRBD2 covers 7 bases. The CDR3 sequence is 15 residues long. V was pared by 3 bases and J by 5 bases, with 6 bases of the junction left unmatched. The V gene's germline CDR1 is SGHTA and CDR2 FQGTGA. The CDR3 loop reads CASSFGASGTGELFF. CDR3 bases: TGTGCCAGCAGCTTTGGGGCTAGCGGTACCGGGGAGCTGTTTTTT.

This sequence joins TRBV19 and TRBJ1-2, with D perhaps matching TRBD1 (5 bases). Germline CDR1 LNHDA, CDR2 SQIVND (reference sequence). The CDR3 extends over 13 amino acids. V was cut by 7 bases and J by 3 bases, with 12 bases left in between. This chain's CDR3 is CASTDRDYYGYTF. DNA of the CDR3: TGTGCCAGTACTGACCGGGACTACTATGGCTACACCTTC.

The chain links TRBV15 to TRBJ1-2; no firm D call. Germline values: CDR1 LNHNV, CDR2 YYDKDF (reference sequence). This CDR3 has 14 residues. V lost 1 base to trimming and J lost 4 bases, with 10 bases between them. The CDR3 DNA follows: TGTGCCACCAGCAGAGGGGCAGCCGCCTATGGCTACACCTTC. Protein: CATSRGAAAYGYTF.

The rearrangement uses TRBV15 and TRBJ2-5; 8 bases line up with TRBD1. V was clipped by 2 bases and J by 5 bases; unmatched bases: 7. The germline V gene has CDR1 LNHNV and CDR2 YYDKDF (reference sequence). The CDR3 contains 15 residues. The CDR3 protein is CATSRTQGVWETQYF. As DNA, the CDR3 is TGTGCCACCAGCAGAACACAGGGGGTTTGGGAGACCCAGTACTTC.

The chain links TRBV18 to TRBJ2-3, with TRBD2 as a possible D gene (6 bases). With 0 bases removed from V and 1 base from J, the gap between germline ends came to 8 bases. Germline loops: CDR1 KGHSH, CDR2 LQKENI. CDR3 length: 15 amino acids. The CDR3 is CASSPPGEGTDTQYF. The CDR3 coding sequence is TGTGCCAGCTCACCACCTGGGGAGGGCACAGATACGCAGTATTTT. The whole variable domain, filled in from reference TRBV18 and TRBJ2-3, reads NAGVMQNPRHLVRRRGQEARLRCSPMKGHSHVYWYRQLPEEGLKFMVYLQKENIIDESGMPKERFSAEFPKEGPSILRIQQVVRGDSAAYFCASSPPGEGTDTQYFGPGTRLTVL.

This sequence joins TRBV10-2 and TRBJ1-4, with 9 bases identical to TRBD1. There are 15 residues in the CDR3. J was trimmed by 8 bases and V by 3 bases; bases with no gene match: 7. The V gene's germline CDR1 is WSHSY and CDR2 SAAADI. CDR3 residues: CASSEPGQGYEKLFF. CDR3 DNA sequence: TGCGCCAGCAGTGAACCGGGACAGGGTTACGAAAAACTGTTTTTT.

In DNA, the CDR3 is TGTGCCAGCTCAGCGGATACGAACACCGGGGAGCTGTTTTTT. It codes for CASSADTNTGELFF. This chain uses TRBV11-3 with TRBJ2-2; D perhaps matches TRBD2 (5 bases). V shed 8 bases and J shed 0 bases, with 10 bases lying between them. The germline V gene encodes CDR1 SGHNT and CDR2 YENEEA. The CDR3 runs to 14 residues.

This chain joins TRBV27 and TRBJ1-1; no reliable D call. V lost 5 bases and J 1 base, leaving 11 bases between the germline ends. The CDR3 totals 14 residues. Per germline, CDR1 MNHEY and CDR2 SMNVEV (reference sequence). CDR3 sequence: CASSPRATNTEAFF. Written as DNA, the CDR3 is TGTGCCAGCAGTCCGAGGGCTACGAACACTGAAGCTTTCTTT.

This chain joins TRBV13 and TRBJ2-7; D ambiguous. Germline V gene lookup returns CDR1 PRHDT and CDR2 FYEKMQ (reference sequence). V gave up 3 bases and J gave up 5 bases, with 11 bases separating them. This CDR3 is 13 amino acids long. CDR3 nucleotide sequence: TGTGCCAGCAGCTTCGTAGGTGGGCACGAGCAGTACGTC. It yields the protein CASSFVGGHEQYV.

This clone was observed a few times. V usage is TRBV25-1 and J usage is TRBJ1-2; D is undetermined. V dropped 4 bases and J dropped 8 bases, with 14 bases sitting between them. There are 13 residues in the CDR3. CDR1 and CDR2 from the germline V gene are MGHDK and SYGVNS. CDR3 region: CASSGLAAGGYTF. DNA of the CDR3: TGTGCCAGCAGTGGGTTGGCGGCTGGCGGCTACACCTTC.

The chain carries TRBV4-2 and TRBJ2-1, with 8 bases aligning to TRBD2. The CDR3 covers 16 residues. After removal of 4 bases from V and 5 bases from J, the junction contained 10 bases not matched to a gene. CDR1 and CDR2 (germline): LGHNA, YNFKEQ. The CDR3 is CASSRSGAGVNNEQFF. In nucleotides, the CDR3 is TGTGCCAGCAGCCGGTCGGGAGCGGGGGTGAACAATGAGCAGTTCTTC.

The V gene is TRBV11-2, the J gene TRBJ1-2; D is ambiguous. Germline V gene data show CDR1 as SGHAT and CDR2 as FQNNGV. V lost 1 base to trimming and J lost 0 bases, with 3 bases between them. The CDR3 contains 13 residues. The DNA of the CDR3 is TGTGCCAGCAGCTTAGCCACTAACTATGGCTACACCTTC. This codes for CASSLATNYGYTF.

The rearrangement links TRBV7-9 to TRBJ2-4, with D possibly being TRBD2 (6 bases). Germline CDR1 SEHNR, CDR2 FQNEAQ (reference sequence). This CDR3 has 14 residues. V was shortened by 3 bases and J by 7 bases, with 13 bases between the two germline ends. The CDR3 DNA reads as TGTGCCAGCAGCTTCCCGGGGGAGGAGAACATTCAGTACTTC. Protein product: CASSFPGEENIQYF.

The genes are TRBV5-6 and TRBJ2-1, with 7 positions matching TRBD2. The CDR3 has 14 amino acids. V shed 7 bases and J 6 bases; nucleotides not matched to a gene: 10. CDR1 SGHDT and CDR2 YYEEEE come from the germline V gene. CDR3 bases: TGTGCCAGCGGCCCGACTGGGAGGGCCAATGAGCAGTTCTTC. Translation: CASGPTGRANEQFF.

V is TRBV7-2 and J is TRBJ2-5, with TRBD2 identical over 12 bases. Per the germline V gene, CDR1 is SGHTA and CDR2 is FQGNSA. CDR3 length: 18 amino acids. The V segment lost 1 base and the J segment 4 bases; nucleotides outside the gene matches: 10. This chain's CDR3 is CASSLGVLAGGPRETQYF. CDR3 DNA sequence: TGTGCCAGCAGCTTAGGGGTTCTAGCGGGAGGGCCTAGAGAGACCCAGTACTTC.

This clone came up a few times. The V gene is TRBV5-5, the J gene TRBJ2-7; no firm D call. Germline V gives CDR1 SGHKS, CDR2 YYEKEE (reference sequence). The CDR3 runs 14 residues. Trimming removed 0 bases at V and 1 base at J, with 8 bases between. The CDR3 is CASSLAGLSYEQYF. The CDR3 nucleotides read TGTGCCAGCAGCTTGGCGGGTCTTTCCTACGAGCAGTACTTC.

The chain combines TRBV14 with TRBJ2-7, with D uncertain. V lost 1 base and J lost 6, with 10 bases in between. The length of the CDR3 is 13 residues. Per the germline V gene, CDR1 is SGHDN and CDR2 is FVKESK. CDR3 nucleotides: TGTGCCAGCAGCCAAGGCCGGGTAGGCGAGCAGTACTTC. This codes for CASSQGRVGEQYF. The complete variable domain, with remaining parts taken from reference TRBV14 and TRBJ2-7, reads EAGVTQFPSHSVIEKGQTVTLRCDPISGHDNLYWYRRVMGKEIKFLLHFVKESKQDESGMPNNRFLAERTGGTYSTLKVQPAELEDSGVYFCASSQGRVGEQYFGPGTRLTVT.

The chain joins TRBV5-1 to TRBJ1-1; 12 bases are a match to TRBD1. CDR1 and CDR2 from the germline V gene are SGHRS and YFSETQ. V trimming: 6 bases; J trimming: 0 bases; junction bases outside the gene matches: 12. This CDR3 contains 18 residues. For the CDR3, the DNA is TGCGCCAGCAACGCCCCGGGACAGGGGGCTCGGATGAACACTGAAGCTTTCTTT. Amino acid sequence: CASNAPGQGARMNTEAFF.

This chain joins TRBV6-5 and TRBJ1-2; 9 positions match TRBD1. Germline lookup yields CDR1 MNHEY and CDR2 SVGAGI. The ends lost 0 bases at V and 7 bases at J; junction bases unmatched: 6. This CDR3 is 15 amino acids long. CDR3 residues: CASSYSRQGDGGYTF. In DNA form, the CDR3 reads TGTGCCAGCAGTTACTCGAGACAGGGGGATGGTGGCTACACCTTC.

The rearrangement uses TRBV11-3 and TRBJ2-3; 7 bases map to TRBD2. This CDR3 region has 15 residues. After removal of 6 bases from V and 1 base from J, the junction contained 7 bases not matched to a gene. Per germline, CDR1 SGHNT and CDR2 YENEEA. The CDR3 DNA reads as TGTGCCAGCAGACCAGGGAGGGCCGGCACAGATACGCAGTATTTT. Translating gives CASRPGRAGTDTQYF.

The chain recombines TRBV5-1 with TRBJ1-4; D ambiguous. The CDR3 covers 14 residues. Trimming shortened V by 4 bases and J by 3 bases, and 10 bases separated the two germline ends. Germline CDR1 and CDR2: SGHRS and YFSETQ. The chain's CDR3 is CASSLNWPNEKLFF. The CDR3 coding sequence is TGCGCCAGCAGCCTGAATTGGCCTAATGAAAAACTGTTTTTT.

This chain connects TRBV27 to TRBJ2-5; 12 bases agree with TRBD2. CDR3 length: 14 residues. Germline V gene lookup returns CDR1 MNHEY and CDR2 SMNVEV (reference sequence). Trimming at V came to 8 bases and at J to 5 bases, leaving 6 bases not matched to a gene. The CDR3 nucleotides read TGTGCCAGCCAGACTAGCGGGAGTGGGGAGACCCAGTACTTC. Amino acids: CASQTSGSGETQYF.

This sequence joins TRBV7-2 and TRBJ2-5, with a possible D match to TRBD2 (5 bases). Germline lookup yields CDR1 SGHTA and CDR2 FQGNSA. CDR3 length: 15 amino acids. V was trimmed by 6 bases and J by 9 bases, leaving 23 bases between them. In DNA, the CDR3 is TGTGCCAGCAGACCATCGTCTGGCGGGTGGAGGCCCCAGTACTTC. Residues: CASRPSSGGWRPQYF. The whole variable domain, remainder taken from reference TRBV7-2 and TRBJ2-5, is GAGVSQSPSNKVTEKGKDVELRCDPISGHTALYWYRQSLGQGLEFLIYFQGNSAPDKSGLPSDRFSAERTGGSVSTLTIQRTQQEDSAVYLCASRPSSGGWRPQYFGPGTRLLVL.

The chain employs TRBV6-1 and TRBJ2-3, with 9 bases identical to TRBD2. The CDR3 loop spans 15 amino acids. Trimming removed 7 bases from V and 6 bases from J; junction bases left unmatched: 11. The germline V gene encodes CDR1 MNHNS and CDR2 SASEGT. The CDR3 sequence: CASNAAGGDLDTQYF. CDR3 nucleotide sequence: TGTGCCAGCAACGCCGCGGGGGGGGATTTGGATACGCAGTATTTT.

Regarding this clone: Other nucleotide sequences in the sample specify the same CDR3. This rearrangement joins TRBV9 to TRBJ2-7, with 10 bases fitting TRBD1. The CDR3 covers 15 residues. CDR1 and CDR2 (germline): SGDLS, YYNGEE. The V segment lost 0 bases and the J segment 1 base; nucleotides outside the gene matches: 1. CDR3 nucleotide sequence: TGTGCCAGCAGCGTAGGGACAGGGGGGTCCTACGAGCAGTACTTC. Residues: CASSVGTGGSYEQYF. The full variable domain, completed using reference TRBV9 and TRBJ2-7, is DSGVTQTPKHLITATGQRVTLRCSPRSGDLSVYWYQQSLDQGLQFLIQYYNGEERAKGNILERFSAQQFPDLHSELNLSSLELGDSALYFCASSVGTGGSYEQYFGPGTRLTVT.

The chain couples TRBV7-9 to TRBJ2-7; D possibly corresponds to TRBD2 (6 bases). The CDR3 has 17 residues. V dropped 5 bases and J dropped 1 base, with 21 bases sitting between them. The V gene's germline CDR1 is SEHNR and CDR2 FQNEAQ (reference sequence). The CDR3 DNA reads as TGTGCCAGCAGCCCTCTGCTAGGAGGGGCCTCATCCTACGAGCAGTACTTC. Translation: CASSPLLGGASSYEQYF.

J is TRBJ2-3 and V is TRBV5-6; 7 nucleotides agree with TRBD1. The CDR3 runs 15 residues. V was clipped by 1 base and J by 4 bases; unmatched bases: 6. CDR1 and CDR2 from the germline V gene are SGHDT and YYEEEE. CDR3 residues: CASSLRRQGSDTQYF. The CDR3 bases are TGTGCCAGCAGCTTGCGACGACAGGGATCAGATACGCAGTATTTT.

The chain employs TRBV6-6 and TRBJ2-7, with 11 bases aligning to TRBD1. V lost 4 bases, J lost 5 bases, and 10 bases stayed unmatched. This CDR3 is built from 16 residues. The germline V gene has CDR1 MNHNY and CDR2 SVGAGI (reference sequence). The CDR3 reads CASSLTRTGGKNEQYF. DNA for the CDR3: TGTGCCAGCAGTTTGACCCGGACAGGGGGCAAGAACGAGCAGTACTTC.

The chain uses TRBV7-8 and TRBJ2-5, with 7 nucleotides matching TRBD2. Trimming cost V 5 bases and J 2 bases; bases outside gene matches: 17. Looked up from germline, CDR1 is SGHVS and CDR2 is FQNEAQ. This CDR3 is 18 amino acids long. Here the CDR3 DNA reads TGTGCCAGCAGCCCATTGCCTAGGGGCGGGACTAAACAAGAGACCCAGTACTTC. Protein product: CASSPLPRGGTKQETQYF.

This clone was picked up one time. The chain combines TRBV7-3 with TRBJ2-5; possibly TRBD1 for D (5 bases). CDR3 length equals 9 residues. CDR1 is SGHTA, CDR2 FQGTGA, per germline. The CDR3 loop reads CARKGAQYF. The CDR3 DNA is TGTGCTCGCAAAGGGGCCCAGTACTTC.